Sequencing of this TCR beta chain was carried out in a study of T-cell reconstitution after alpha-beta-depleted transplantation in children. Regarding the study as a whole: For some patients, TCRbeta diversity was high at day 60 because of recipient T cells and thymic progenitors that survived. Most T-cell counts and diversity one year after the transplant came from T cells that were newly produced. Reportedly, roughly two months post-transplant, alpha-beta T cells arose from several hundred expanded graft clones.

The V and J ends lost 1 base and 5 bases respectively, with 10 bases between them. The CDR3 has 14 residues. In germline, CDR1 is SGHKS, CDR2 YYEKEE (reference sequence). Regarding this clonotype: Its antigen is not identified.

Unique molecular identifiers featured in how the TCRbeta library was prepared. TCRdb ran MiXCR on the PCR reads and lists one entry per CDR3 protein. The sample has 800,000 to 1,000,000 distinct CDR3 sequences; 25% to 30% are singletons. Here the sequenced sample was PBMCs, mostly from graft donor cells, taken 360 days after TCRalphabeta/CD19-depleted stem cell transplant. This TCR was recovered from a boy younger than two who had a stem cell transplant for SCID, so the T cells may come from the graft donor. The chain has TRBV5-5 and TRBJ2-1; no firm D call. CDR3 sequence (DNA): TGTGCCAGCAGCTTGATAGTCTGGGACAATGAGCAGTTCTTC. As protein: CASSLIVWDNEQFF.